This T cell receptor beta chain was captured by sequencing in a study of T-cell reconstitution after alpha-beta-depleted transplantation in children. Study-wide points: T-cell counts and diversity at one year post-transplant came mainly from newly produced T cells.

V dropped 0 bases and J dropped 5 bases, with 13 bases sitting between them. Germline values: CDR1 MNHEY, CDR2 SVGAGI. CDR3 length: 15 residues. Remarks on this clonotype: Its antigen is not known.

Construction of the TCRbeta library involved unique molecular identifiers. TCRdb called the PCR reads again in MiXCR, with one record for every CDR3 protein. The sample lists some 840,000 distinct CDR3 sequences, less than 20% occurring once. This receptor was taken from a male patient between 5 and 17 years old who had a stem cell transplant for acute lymphoblastic leukemia, so the T cells may come from the graft donor. The material sequenced was PBMCs, mostly from graft donor cells, taken 360 days after TCRalphabeta/CD19-depleted stem cell transplant. The V call is TRBV6-5, the J call TRBJ1-1; D remains unclear. CDR3 sequence (DNA): TGTGCCAGCAGTTACTCGGGCAGCCTAGGGACTGAAGCTTTCTTT. As protein: CASSYSGSLGTEAFF.